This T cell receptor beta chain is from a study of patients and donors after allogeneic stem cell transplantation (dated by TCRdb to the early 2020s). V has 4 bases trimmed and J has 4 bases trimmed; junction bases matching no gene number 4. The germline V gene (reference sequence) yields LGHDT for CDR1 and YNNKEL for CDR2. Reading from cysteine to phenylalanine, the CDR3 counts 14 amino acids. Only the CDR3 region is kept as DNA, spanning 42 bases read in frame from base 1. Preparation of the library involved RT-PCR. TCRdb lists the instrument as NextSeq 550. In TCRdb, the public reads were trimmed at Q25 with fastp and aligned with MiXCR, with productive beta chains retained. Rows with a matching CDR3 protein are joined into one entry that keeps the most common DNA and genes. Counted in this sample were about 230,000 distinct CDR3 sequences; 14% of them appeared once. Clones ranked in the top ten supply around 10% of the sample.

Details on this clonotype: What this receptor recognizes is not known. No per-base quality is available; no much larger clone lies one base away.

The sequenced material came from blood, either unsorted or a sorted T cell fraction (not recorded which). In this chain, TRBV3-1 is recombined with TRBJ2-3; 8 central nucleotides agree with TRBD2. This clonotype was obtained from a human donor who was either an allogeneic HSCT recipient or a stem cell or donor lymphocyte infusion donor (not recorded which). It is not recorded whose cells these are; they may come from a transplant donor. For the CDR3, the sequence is CASSRSGIADTQYF. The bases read TGTGCCAGCAGCCGTAGCGGGATCGCAGATACGCAGTATTTT.